The 22 T cell receptor beta chains given below trace back to one sample, sequenced in a study of shared clonotypes between healthy human individuals. CD45RO-negative, CCR7-positively selected cells formed the naive CD8 fraction, excluding terminally differentiated effector memory CD45RA+ cells. Assay used: immunoSEQ multiplex PCR; TCRdb lists only in-frame clones, some missing. The table lists about 2.1 million clones, around 93% of them singletons. Sequencing used naive CD8+ T cells from PBMCs. These receptors were obtained from a man between 18 and 35 years old in good health. Some clones in this sample may be carry-over from other donors' samples.

The rearrangement links TRBV19 to TRBJ2-7; D might be TRBD2 (6 bases). The V and J ends lost 5 bases and 7 bases respectively, with 15 bases between them. The CDR3 loop spans 13 amino acids. Germline CDR1 LNHDA, CDR2 SQIVND (reference sequence). CDR3 DNA: TGTGCCAGTAGTCCGGGCGGGACCAGGGAGCAGTACTTC. This encodes CASSPGGTREQYF. The full variable domain, with the rest looked up from reference TRBV19 and TRBJ2-7, is DGGITQSPKYLFRKEGQNVTLSCEQNLNHDAMYWYRQDPGQGLRLIYYSQIVNDFQKGDIAEGYSVSREKKESFPLTVTSAQKNPTAFYLCASSPGGTREQYFGPGTRLTVT.

This sequence joins TRBV30 and TRBJ2-5; unclear D gene. The V and J ends lost 5 bases and 5 bases respectively, with 12 bases between them. The CDR3 runs to 12 residues. From germline, CDR1 is GTSNPN and CDR2 SVGIG (reference sequence). The CDR3 here is CAWLSAVETQYF. CDR3 nucleotide sequence: TGTGCCTGGTTATCCGCGGTGGAGACCCAGTACTTC.

Only a few counts were recorded for this clone. V is TRBV7-9 and J is TRBJ1-2; the D is unclear. V was pared by 5 bases and J by 0 bases, with 10 bases between. This CDR3 is built from 14 residues. Per the germline V gene, CDR1 is SEHNR and CDR2 is FQNEAQ (reference sequence). This chain's CDR3 is CASSPIAPNYGYTF. In nucleotides, the CDR3 is TGTGCCAGCAGCCCAATTGCTCCTAACTATGGCTACACCTTC.

CDR3: CASSTGGAFGKLFF. The CDR3 nucleotides are TGTGCCAGCAGTACAGGGGGCGCTTTCGGAAAACTGTTTTTT. This chain uses TRBV5-6 with TRBJ1-4; 9 bases agree with TRBD1. The germline gives CDR1 SGHDT, CDR2 YYEEEE. With 5 bases clipped from V and 10 bases from J, the junction kept 9 bases outside the gene matches. This CDR3 is built from 14 residues.

The chain carries TRBV5-1 and TRBJ1-2, with D possibly being TRBD1 (5 bases). Germline CDR1 and CDR2: SGHRS and YFSETQ. The CDR3 runs to 17 residues. V gave up 3 bases and J gave up 5 bases, with 23 bases separating them. The CDR3 DNA sequence: TGCGCCAGCAGCTACAGGACGTCTGCGAAGCAGCCTTATGGCTACACCTTC. It is translated as CASSYRTSAKQPYGYTF. Combining the CDR3 with reference TRBV5-1 and TRBJ1-2 gives the whole variable domain KAGVTQTPRYLIKTRGQQVTLSCSPISGHRSVSWYQQTPGQGLQFLFEYFSETQRNKGNFPGRFSGRQFSNSRSEMNVSTLELGDSALYLCASSYRTSAKQPYGYTFGSGTRLTVV.

The CDR3: CASSVSWAGGAYNEQFF. As DNA, the CDR3 is TGTGCCAGCAGCGTTTCCTGGGCAGGGGGCGCCTACAATGAGCAGTTCTTC. V is TRBV9 and J is TRBJ2-1, with 8 nucleotides matching TRBD1. Looked up from germline, CDR1 is SGDLS and CDR2 is YYNGEE. Germline trimming cut 2 bases from V and 2 bases from J; bases unmatched to any gene: 9. This CDR3 comprises 17 residues.

The CDR3 here is CASSSAMAAGGGDTQYF. CDR3 DNA: TGTGCCAGCAGCTCCGCTATGGCCGCGGGAGGGGGAGATACGCAGTATTTT. The J gene is TRBJ2-3, the V gene TRBV13; TRBD2 agrees at 9 bases. In germline, CDR1 is PRHDT, CDR2 FYEKMQ (reference sequence). The CDR3 has 17 amino acids. The ends lost 4 bases at V and 5 bases at J; junction bases unmatched: 13.

V gene TRBV5-4 combines with J gene TRBJ2-3, with TRBD2 matching over 8 bases. Germline CDR1 reads SGHNT; CDR2 reads YYREEE (reference sequence). The V gene end was trimmed by 1 base and the J gene end by 0 bases; junction bases not matched to a gene: 4. The CDR3 extends over 16 amino acids. This chain's CDR3 is CASSLRREDSTDTQYF. The CDR3 DNA sequence: TGTGCCAGCAGCTTGAGGCGGGAGGATAGCACAGATACGCAGTATTTT.

About this clone: Other DNA sequences in the same sample also yield this CDR3. The chain is built from TRBV7-9 and TRBJ2-1; D remains ambiguous. The CDR3 sequence is 12 residues long. Trimming left V 3 bases short and J 4 bases short, with 4 bases between. The germline V gene encodes CDR1 SEHNR and CDR2 FQNEAQ (reference sequence). The CDR3 coding sequence is TGTGCCAGCAGCTTTGTGTACAATGAGCAGTTCTTC. Amino acids: CASSFVYNEQFF.

The genes are TRBV11-2 and TRBJ2-7; the D is unclear. The CDR3 totals 14 residues. The germline V gene has CDR1 SGHAT and CDR2 FQNNGV. V was cut by 5 bases and J by 0 bases, with 11 bases left in between. The DNA of the CDR3 is TGTGCCAGCAGCCCCGTGGGCCCCTCCTACGAGCAGTACTTC. Residues: CASSPVGPSYEQYF. Full variable domain (outside the CDR3, taken from reference TRBV11-2 and TRBJ2-7): EAGVAQSPRYKIIEKRQSVAFWCNPISGHATLYWYQQILGQGPKLLIQFQNNGVVDDSQLPKDRFSAERLKGVDSTLKIQPAKLEDSAVYLCASSPVGPSYEQYFGPGTRLTVT.

The chain carries TRBV25-1 and TRBJ1-1; D gene uncertain. Germline V CDR1 and CDR2: MGHDK, SYGVNS. V was pared by 1 base and J by 9 bases, with 9 bases between. The CDR3 loop spans 12 amino acids. CDR3 region: CASSEWQEKAFF. CDR3 in DNA: TGTGCCAGCAGTGAATGGCAGGAAAAAGCTTTCTTT.

The chain is built from TRBV15 and TRBJ2-7, with D possibly TRBD1 on 6 matching bases. V lost 3 bases and J lost 3, with 15 bases in between. CDR1 is LNHNV, CDR2 YYDKDF, per germline (reference sequence). This CDR3 is 15 amino acids long. The CDR3 spells CATSRGAGRNYEQYF. The CDR3 DNA follows: TGTGCCACCAGCAGGGGGGCAGGCAGGAACTACGAGCAGTACTTC.

V gene TRBV29-1 combines with J gene TRBJ1-5, with D possibly matching TRBD1 (5 bases). With 5 bases removed from V and 2 bases from J, the gap between germline ends came to 10 bases. The CDR3 spans 13 residues. Per the germline V gene, CDR1 is SQVTM and CDR2 is ANQGSEA. CDR3 nucleotide sequence: TGCAGCGTTACTCTAGGGGGCAATCAGCCCCAGCATTTT. Translated, it gives CSVTLGGNQPQHF.

About this clone: Other DNA sequences in this sample translate to the same CDR3. V usage is TRBV4-3 and J usage is TRBJ2-5; 8 bases map to TRBD2. The CDR3 spans 16 residues. Germline-derived CDR1 and CDR2 are LGHNA and YSLEER. With 0 bases clipped from V and 1 base from J, the junction kept 4 bases outside the gene matches. Here the CDR3 DNA reads TGCGCCAGCAGCCAAGACCTAGCGGGTTTCCAAGAGACCCAGTACTTC. Amino acid sequence: CASSQDLAGFQETQYF.

The rearrangement joins TRBV10-3 to TRBJ1-1; D perhaps matches TRBD1 (5 bases). This CDR3 is built from 13 residues. V was trimmed by 3 bases and J by 3 bases, leaving 8 bases between them. Germline CDR1 and CDR2: ENHRY and SYGVKD. The CDR3 is CAISEGAYTEAFF. In DNA form, the CDR3 reads TGTGCCATCAGTGAAGGGGCGTACACTGAAGCTTTCTTT.

The rearrangement links TRBV11-3 to TRBJ2-1; 10 bases are a match to TRBD2. There are 17 residues in the CDR3. The V gene end was trimmed by 1 base and the J gene end by 4 bases; junction bases not matched to a gene: 7. Per germline, CDR1 SGHNT and CDR2 YENEEA. The CDR3 coding sequence is TGTGCCAGCAGCTTAGGGGCGGGAGCGGGAGGGTACAATGAGCAGTTCTTC. It codes for CASSLGAGAGGYNEQFF.

The rearrangement joins TRBV6-1 to TRBJ2-5; 12 nucleotides match TRBD2. The DNA end lines up better with TRBJ2-7; the J call may be wrong. CDR3 length equals 17 residues. The germline V gene has CDR1 MNHNS and CDR2 SASEGT. As DNA, the CDR3 is TGTGCCAGCAGTGAAGAGAGACTAGCGGGAGTGTCCTACGAGCAGTACTTC. Protein: CASSEERLAGVSYEQYF.

The rearrangement uses TRBV9 and TRBJ2-3; D is unclear. The CDR3 runs 12 residues. V lost 5 bases, J lost 6 bases, and 10 bases lay in between. CDR1 and CDR2 (germline): SGDLS, YYNGEE. Written as DNA, the CDR3 is TGTGCCAGCAGTTCTAACTCGGATACGCAGTATTTT. This encodes CASSSNSDTQYF. The variable domain in full, completed from reference TRBV9 and TRBJ2-3, reads DSGVTQTPKHLITATGQRVTLRCSPRSGDLSVYWYQQSLDQGLQFLIQYYNGEERAKGNILERFSAQQFPDLHSELNLSSLELGDSALYFCASSSNSDTQYFGPGTRLTVL.

The rearrangement joins TRBV2 to TRBJ1-1; D not resolved. This CDR3 is 13 amino acids long. V lost 6 bases and J 1 base, leaving 9 bases between the germline ends. In germline, CDR1 is SNHLY, CDR2 FYNNEI. CDR3 nucleotide sequence: TGTGCCAGCAGGGTTAACACGAACACTGAAGCTTTCTTT. Protein: CASRVNTNTEAFF.

Points on this clone: The sample contains more than one DNA sequence encoding this CDR3. The J gene is TRBJ2-7, the V gene TRBV27; 9 positions agree with TRBD1. The CDR3 loop spans 14 amino acids. Germline CDR1 reads MNHEY; CDR2 reads SMNVEV (reference sequence). The V and J ends lost 4 bases and 3 bases, in that order; junction bases with no gene match: 4. CDR3 nucleotide sequence: TGTGCCAGCAGTTCCCGGACAGGGGTCTACGAGCAGTACTTC. It specifies CASSSRTGVYEQYF.

V and J are TRBV5-1 and TRBJ2-5; D not certain. This CDR3 is 16 amino acids long. CDR1 is SGHRS, CDR2 YFSETQ, per germline. V was pared by 0 bases and J by 0 bases, with 12 bases between. CDR3 in DNA: TGCGCCAGCAGCTTGGCCACACGGCTGTACCAAGAGACCCAGTACTTC. It is translated as CASSLATRLYQETQYF.

The rearrangement joins TRBV6-6 to TRBJ1-1, with TRBD1 as a possible D gene (5 bases). V lost 6 bases and J 4 bases, leaving 18 bases between the germline ends. There are 15 residues in the CDR3. Germline CDR1 and CDR2: MNHNY and SVGAGI (reference sequence). CDR3 protein: CASSYTGAPGTEAFF. In DNA form, the CDR3 reads TGTGCCAGCAGCTACACCGGGGCCCCGGGCACTGAAGCTTTCTTT.